This T cell receptor (beta chain) was sequenced for a study of CD8 T cells in ankylosing spondylitis. The study, taken as a whole, reports: Some of the motif variants had earlier been found in reactive arthritis patients' fluid and blood. Characteristic of ankylosing spondylitis blood, it appeared, was a TCR beta motif comprising about eight highly homologous variants.

This clonotype has more than one count but fewer than ten. What it binds is not known. Each CDR3 protein gets one entry after TCRdb re-called the 5' RACE reads with MiXCR. The sample records about 540,000 distinct CDR3 sequences, 12% being singletons. Germline CDR1 KGHSH, CDR2 LQKENI. Trimming stripped 3 bases from V and 5 bases from J, with 14 bases between. The CDR3 runs to 15 residues. This TCR was recovered from a male donor with ankylosing spondylitis. The chain recombines TRBV18 with TRBJ1-5; a possible D gene is TRBD1 (5 bases). Sequenced input: blood, either unsorted or a sorted T cell fraction (not recorded which). CDR3 DNA sequence: TGTGCCAGCTCACCTTTGGGGGGAGTTGATCAGCCCCAGCATTTT. Translated: CASSPLGGVDQPQHF.